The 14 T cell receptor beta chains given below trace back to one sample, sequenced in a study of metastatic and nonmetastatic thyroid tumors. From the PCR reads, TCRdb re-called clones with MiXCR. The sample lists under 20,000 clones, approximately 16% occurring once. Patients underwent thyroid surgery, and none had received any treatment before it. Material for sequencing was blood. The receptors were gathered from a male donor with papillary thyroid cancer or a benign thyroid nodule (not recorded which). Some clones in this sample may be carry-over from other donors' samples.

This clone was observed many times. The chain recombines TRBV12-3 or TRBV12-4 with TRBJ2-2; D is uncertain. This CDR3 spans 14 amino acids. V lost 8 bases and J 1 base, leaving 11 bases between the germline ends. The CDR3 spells CASGDAMNTGELFF. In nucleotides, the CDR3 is TGTGCCAGCGGAGACGCAATGAACACCGGGGAGCTGTTTTTT.

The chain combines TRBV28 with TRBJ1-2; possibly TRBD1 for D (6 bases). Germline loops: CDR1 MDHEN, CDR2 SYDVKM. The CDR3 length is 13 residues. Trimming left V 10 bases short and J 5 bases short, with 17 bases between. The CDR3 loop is CATGGGQQYGYTF. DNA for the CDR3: TGTGCCACGGGCGGGGGGCAGCAATATGGCTACACCTTC.

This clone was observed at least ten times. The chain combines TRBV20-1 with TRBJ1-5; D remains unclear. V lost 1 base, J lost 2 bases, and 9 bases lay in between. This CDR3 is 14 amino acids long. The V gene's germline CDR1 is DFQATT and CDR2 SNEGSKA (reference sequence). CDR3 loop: CSARVVSGNQPQHF. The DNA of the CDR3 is TGCAGTGCTAGAGTGGTTTCGGGCAATCAGCCCCAGCATTTT.

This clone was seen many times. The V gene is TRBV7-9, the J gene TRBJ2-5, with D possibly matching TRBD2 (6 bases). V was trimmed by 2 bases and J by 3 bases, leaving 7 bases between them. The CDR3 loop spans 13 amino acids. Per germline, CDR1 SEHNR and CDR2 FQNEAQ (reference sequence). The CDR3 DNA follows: TGTGCCAGCAGCTTATCGGGAGAAGAGACCCAGTACTTC. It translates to CASSLSGEETQYF.

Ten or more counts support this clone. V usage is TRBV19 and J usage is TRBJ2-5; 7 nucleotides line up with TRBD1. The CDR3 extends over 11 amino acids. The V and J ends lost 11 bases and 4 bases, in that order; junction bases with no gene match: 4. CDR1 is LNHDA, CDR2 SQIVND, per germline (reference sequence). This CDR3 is CAHRGGETQYF. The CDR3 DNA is TGTGCCCACAGGGGCGGAGAGACCCAGTACTTC.

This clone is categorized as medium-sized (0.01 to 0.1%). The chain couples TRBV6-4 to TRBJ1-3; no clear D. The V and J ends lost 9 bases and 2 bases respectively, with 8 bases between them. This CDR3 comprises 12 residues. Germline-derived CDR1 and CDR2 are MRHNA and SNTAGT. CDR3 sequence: CARIVAGNTIYF. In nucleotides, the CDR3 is TGTGCCAGGATTGTGGCTGGAAACACCATATATTTT.

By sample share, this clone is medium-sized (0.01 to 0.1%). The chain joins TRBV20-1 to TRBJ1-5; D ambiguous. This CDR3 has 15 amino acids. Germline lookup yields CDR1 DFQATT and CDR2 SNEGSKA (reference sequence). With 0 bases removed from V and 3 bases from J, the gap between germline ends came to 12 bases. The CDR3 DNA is TGCAGTGCTAGAGATCCCGCCAGTGCCAATCAGCCCCAGCATTTT. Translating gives CSARDPASANQPQHF.

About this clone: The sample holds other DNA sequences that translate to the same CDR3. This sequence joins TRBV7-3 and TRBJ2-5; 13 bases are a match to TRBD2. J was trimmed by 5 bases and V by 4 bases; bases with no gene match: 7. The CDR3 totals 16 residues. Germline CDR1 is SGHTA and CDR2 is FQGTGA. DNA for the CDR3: TGTGCCAGCAGCTCAGGACTAGCGGGAGCGCTGGAGACCCAGTACTTC. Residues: CASSSGLAGALETQYF.

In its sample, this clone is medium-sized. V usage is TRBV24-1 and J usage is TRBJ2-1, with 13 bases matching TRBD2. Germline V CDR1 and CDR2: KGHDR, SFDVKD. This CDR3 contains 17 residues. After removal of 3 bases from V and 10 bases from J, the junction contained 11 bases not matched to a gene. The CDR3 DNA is TGTGCCACCAGTGATGATCCCGGACTAGCGGGGGCCCTAGAGCAGTTCTTC. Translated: CATSDDPGLAGALEQFF.

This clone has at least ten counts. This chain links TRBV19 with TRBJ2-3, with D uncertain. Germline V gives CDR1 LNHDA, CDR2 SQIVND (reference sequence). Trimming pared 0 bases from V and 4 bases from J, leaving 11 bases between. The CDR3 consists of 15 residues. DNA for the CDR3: TGTGCCAGTAGTATAGAGCCCATTTGGGCAGATACGCAGTATTTT. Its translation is CASSIEPIWADTQYF.

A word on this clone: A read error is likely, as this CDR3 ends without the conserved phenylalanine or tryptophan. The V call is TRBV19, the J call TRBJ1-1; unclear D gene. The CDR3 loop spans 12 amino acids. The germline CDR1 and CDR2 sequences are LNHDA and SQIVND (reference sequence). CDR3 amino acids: CGSSISDTEAFL. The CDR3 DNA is TGTGGCAGTAGTATAAGTGACACTGAAGCTTTCTTA.

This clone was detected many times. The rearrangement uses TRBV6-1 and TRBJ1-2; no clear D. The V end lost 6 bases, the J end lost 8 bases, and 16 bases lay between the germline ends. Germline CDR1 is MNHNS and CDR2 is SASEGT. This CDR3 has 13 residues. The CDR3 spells CASSEEVRRGYTF. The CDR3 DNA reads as TGTGCCAGCAGCGAGGAGGTGAGGCGGGGCTACACCTTC.

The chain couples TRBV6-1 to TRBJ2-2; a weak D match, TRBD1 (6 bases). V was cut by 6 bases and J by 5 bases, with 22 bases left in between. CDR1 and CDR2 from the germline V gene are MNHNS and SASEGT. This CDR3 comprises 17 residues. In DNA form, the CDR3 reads TGTGCCAGCAGGGCCCTAAGACAGGAAGCAACAACCGGGGAGCTGTTTTTT. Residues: CASRALRQEATTGELFF.

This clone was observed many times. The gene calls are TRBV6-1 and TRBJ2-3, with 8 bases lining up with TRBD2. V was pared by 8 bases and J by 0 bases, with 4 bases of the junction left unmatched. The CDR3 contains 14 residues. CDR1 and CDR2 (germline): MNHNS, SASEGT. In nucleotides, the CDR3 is TGTGCCAGCGATGCTAGCGGGAGCACAGATACGCAGTATTTT. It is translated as CASDASGSTDTQYF.